Each of the 2 T cell receptor beta chains below was sequenced from the same sample in a study of T cell changes during pregnancy in multiple sclerosis. The protocol was immunoSEQ multiplex PCR, while the TCRdb copy is restricted to in-frame clones and leaves out a portion. The table includes fewer than 60,000 clones, about 91% detected once. The specimen comprised peripheral blood, sampled after pregnancy. The receptor set was obtained from a female donor in good health, enrolled as a control in a pregnancy study.

The chain employs TRBV18 and TRBJ1-3, with D uncertain. This CDR3 region has 14 residues. Germline values: CDR1 KGHSH, CDR2 LQKENI. The ends were cut back, 2 bases at V and 2 bases at J, with 7 bases in the middle. CDR3 sequence (DNA): TGTGCCAGCTCACCAGGCACAGCTGGAAACACCATATATTTT. Its protein product is CASSPGTAGNTIYF.

This chain joins TRBV7-2 and TRBJ2-7; possibly TRBD1 for D (6 bases). Deletions cut 3 bases from V and 0 bases from J, with 12 bases between. The germline CDR1 and CDR2 sequences are SGHTA and FQGNSA. The length of the CDR3 is 15 residues. CDR3: CASSLVSGASYEQYF. CDR3 in DNA: TGTGCCAGCAGCTTGGTGTCAGGGGCCTCCTACGAGCAGTACTTC.